The 13 T cell receptor beta chains in this list originate from one sample, sequenced in a study of T-cell reconstitution after alpha-beta-depleted transplantation in children (dated by TCRdb to about 2016). The library was built by means of PCR. This sample was sequenced with an Illumina HiSeq 2500. TCR libraries were prepared with molecular barcoding, using unique molecular identifiers to normalize TCRbeta repertoire quantification. TCRdb took the public reads, trimmed them with fastp at Q25, ran MiXCR for clone calling and kept in-frame beta chains. Under each unique CDR3 protein, matching rows form one entry showing the most common genes and DNA. The sample contains about 490,000 distinct CDR3 sequences, about 11% of them found a single time. Jointly, the top ten make up about 2% of the sample. The sample's treatment or condition label, decoded: allogeneic hematopoietic cell transplantation with graft depleted of TCRalphabeta T cells and CD19 B cells.

Sequenced material: PBMCs, taken before TCRalphabeta/CD19-depleted stem cell transplant. All receptors come from a child aged 2 to 15 with inherited bone marrow failure, due to receive a stem cell transplant.

There are a few counts of this clonotype. The gene calls are TRBV7-2 and TRBJ2-1, with 7 nucleotides matching TRBD2. Trimming cost V 6 bases and J 3 bases; bases outside gene matches: 5. CDR3 length: 14 residues. Germline V gene data show CDR1 as SGHTA and CDR2 as FQGNSA. In DNA form, the CDR3 reads TGTGCCAGCAGGGGGGGGGGGAACTACAATGAGCAGTTCTTC. Translation gives CASRGGGNYNEQFF.

This clonotype was seen ten or more times. This rearrangement joins TRBV27 to TRBJ2-3; a weak D match, TRBD1 (6 bases). V was trimmed by 3 bases and J by 0 bases, leaving 13 bases between them. Germline CDR1 reads MNHEY; CDR2 reads SMNVEV (reference sequence). The CDR3 has 16 amino acids. The CDR3 loop reads CASSFTLQGSTDTQYF. The DNA for the CDR3 is TGTGCCAGCAGTTTTACTCTTCAGGGGAGCACAGATACGCAGTATTTT.

This clonotype was recorded many times. The V gene is TRBV20-1, the J gene TRBJ1-5; 7 bases fit TRBD1. Germline CDR1 and CDR2: DFQATT and SNEGSKA (reference sequence). The CDR3 runs to 16 residues. Trimming removed 0 bases from V and 2 bases from J; junction bases left unmatched: 7. This chain's CDR3 is CSARDRLTGGNQPQHF. CDR3 sequence (DNA): TGCAGTGCTAGAGATCGCCTTACAGGGGGCAATCAGCCCCAGCATTTT.

The chain carries TRBV18 and TRBJ1-1, with TRBD1 as a possible D gene (5 bases). Germline values: CDR1 KGHSH, CDR2 LQKENI. Trimming pared 0 bases from V and 5 bases from J, leaving 10 bases between. The CDR3 totals 14 residues. CDR3 loop: CASSPPSRATEAFF. CDR3 nucleotides: TGTGCCAGCTCACCACCTAGCAGGGCAACTGAAGCTTTCTTT.

The CDR3: CASSPRASTGELFF. Written as DNA, the CDR3 is TGTGCCAGCAGCCCCCGGGCCTCCACCGGGGAGCTGTTTTTT. The V call is TRBV7-2, the J call TRBJ2-2; D gene uncertain. Per germline, CDR1 SGHTA and CDR2 FQGNSA. V was shortened by 5 bases and J by 4 bases, with 11 bases between the two germline ends. The CDR3 has 14 amino acids. Supplemented by reference TRBV7-2 and TRBJ2-2, the full variable domain reads GAGVSQSPSNKVTEKGKDVELRCDPISGHTALYWYRQSLGQGLEFLIYFQGNSAPDKSGLPSDRFSAERTGGSVSTLTIQRTQQEDSAVYLCASSPRASTGELFFGEGSRLTVL.

At least ten counts were recorded for this clonotype. The rearrangement uses TRBV3-1 and TRBJ2-1, with 10 nucleotides matching TRBD2. Looked up from germline, CDR1 is LGHDT and CDR2 is YNNKEL (reference sequence). The trim removed 3 bases at V and 10 bases at J, leaving 9 bases unmatched. The CDR3 is 15 residues long. The CDR3 DNA is TGTGCCAGCAGCCACCCGACTAGCGGGTCACCAGAGCAGTTCTTC. Translating gives CASSHPTSGSPEQFF.

This clonotype was detected many times. V gene TRBV4-3 combines with J gene TRBJ2-1; tentatively, D is TRBD2 (5 bases). Germline V gene data show CDR1 as LGHNA and CDR2 as YSLEER. Trimming took off 8 bases at V and 0 bases at J, with 17 bases between the two ends. This CDR3 has 16 residues. CDR3 region: CASSNGISSSYNEQFF. The CDR3 DNA is TGCGCCAGCTCCAACGGGATTTCAAGCTCCTACAATGAGCAGTTCTTC.

This clonotype was found a few times. The chain couples TRBV4-3 to TRBJ2-2; D unresolved. Germline loops: CDR1 LGHNA, CDR2 YSLEER. The CDR3 contains 16 residues. Trimming took 0 bases from V and 5 from J, leaving 13 bases between them. The CDR3 DNA reads as TGCGCCAGCAGCCAAGACCTTAGCCGAGCGACCGGGGAGCTGTTTTTT. It translates to CASSQDLSRATGELFF.

This clonotype was detected many times. The chain is built from TRBV19 and TRBJ2-1; 8 bases match TRBD1. This CDR3 has 13 residues. Trimming removed 3 bases from V and 10 bases from J; junction bases left unmatched: 5. Germline loops: CDR1 LNHDA, CDR2 SQIVND (reference sequence). The CDR3 DNA reads TGTGCCAGTAGTATCCGACAGGGGAACGAGCAGTTCTTC. Translation: CASSIRQGNEQFF.

This clonotype has at least ten counts. This is likely a read error, given that the CDR3 carries no conserved phenylalanine or tryptophan at its end. This chain joins TRBV5-5 and TRBJ1-4; D is unresolved. CDR3 length: 18 residues. V lost 1 base, J lost 8 bases, and 24 bases lay in between. The germline V gene has CDR1 SGHKS and CDR2 YYEKEE (reference sequence). This chain's CDR3 is CASSLLYLKGGPSEKLFL. In DNA form, the CDR3 reads TGTGCCAGCAGCTTGTTGTATCTGAAGGGAGGTCCGAGCGAAAAACTGTTTCTT.

This clonotype was seen only once. A read error may account for a junction end that differs from germline. The chain uses TRBV11-1 and TRBJ2-7; 9 bases align to TRBD1. This CDR3 is built from 15 residues. Per the germline V gene, CDR1 is SGHAT and CDR2 is FQDESV (reference sequence). The CDR3: CASRRTGVSSYEHYF. CDR3 nucleotide sequence: TGTGCCAGCAGGAGGACAGGGGTTAGCTCCTACGAGCACTACTTC.

About this clonotype: This clone may be a read error of a much larger clone one base away. The chain uses TRBV7-2 and TRBJ2-2; D call uncertain. V lost 4 bases and J 4 bases, leaving 7 bases between the germline ends. Germline values: CDR1 SGHTA, CDR2 FQGNSA. The CDR3 is 13 amino acids. CDR3 sequence: CASSWQCTGELFF. CDR3 DNA sequence: TGTGCCAGCAGCTGGCAGTGCACCGGGGAGCTGTTTTTT. Together with reference TRBV7-2 and TRBJ2-2, the CDR3 gives the full variable domain: GAGVSQSPSNKVTEKGKDVELRCDPISGHTALYWYRQSLGQGLEFLIYFQGNSAPDKSGLPSDRFSAERTGGSVSTLTIQRTQQEDSAVYLCASSWQCTGELFFGEGSRLTVL.

J is TRBJ2-2 and V is TRBV7-6, with D tentatively TRBD1 (6 bases). V was shortened by 5 bases and J by 7 bases, with 17 bases between the two germline ends. The length of the CDR3 is 15 residues. Germline V gene sequence: CDR1 SGHVS, CDR2 FNYEAQ. The CDR3 DNA follows: TGTGCCAGCAGCCCAGCCGGGACACGGAGCGGGGAGCTGTTTTTT. Amino acids: CASSPAGTRSGELFF.